The entry that follows covers one TCR beta chain sequence. Its target is unknown. Amplified TCR beta CDR3 regions came from RNA transcripts. The TCR CDR3 was amplified in a first-round RT-PCR using the HTBI primer set. TCRdb re-derived calls from the multiplex PCR reads in MiXCR, one entry per CDR3 protein. This sample has 380,000 or so distinct CDR3 sequences; roughly 13% occur once, and the top ten carry roughly 20%. The data belong to a study of T cells in Graves' hyperthyroidism and ophthalmopathy. For the diagnoses, clinical symptoms, serum thyroxine and TRAb, thyroid ultrasound and orbital computed tomography were used. Study conclusions and caveats: In the blood, most expanded thyroid clonotypes above 0.001 appeared as well.

The sequenced material came from blood. This TCR was recovered from a man aged 25-45 years with Graves' hyperthyroidism that later progressed to Graves' ophthalmopathy.

The CDR3 nucleotides read TGCGCCAGCAGCCCACAGGGGGCGGCGGGTGAAAAACTGTTTTTT. It is translated as CASSPQGAAGEKLFF. This chain links TRBV5-1 with TRBJ1-4; TRBD1 matches at 9 bases. Trimming at V came to 4 bases and at J to 7 bases, leaving 8 bases not matched to a gene. The CDR3 runs to 15 residues. The V gene's germline CDR1 is SGHRS and CDR2 YFSETQ.